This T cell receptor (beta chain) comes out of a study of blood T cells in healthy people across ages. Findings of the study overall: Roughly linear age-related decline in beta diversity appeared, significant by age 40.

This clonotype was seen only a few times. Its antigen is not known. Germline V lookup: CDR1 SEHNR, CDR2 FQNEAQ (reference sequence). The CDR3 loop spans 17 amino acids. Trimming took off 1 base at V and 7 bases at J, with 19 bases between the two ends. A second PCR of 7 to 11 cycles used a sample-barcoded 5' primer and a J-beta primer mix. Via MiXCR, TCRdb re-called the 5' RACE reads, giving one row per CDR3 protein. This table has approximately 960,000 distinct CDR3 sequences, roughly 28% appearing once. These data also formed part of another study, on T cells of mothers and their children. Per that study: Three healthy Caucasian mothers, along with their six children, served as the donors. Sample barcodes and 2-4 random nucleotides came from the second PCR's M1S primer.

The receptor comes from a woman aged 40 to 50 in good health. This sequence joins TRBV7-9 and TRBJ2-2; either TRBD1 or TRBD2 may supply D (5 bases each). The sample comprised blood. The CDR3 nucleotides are TGTGCCAGCAGCTTAGGATCCCCCCCCGGGACGGTCGGGGAGCTGTTTTTT. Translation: CASSLGSPPGTVGELFF. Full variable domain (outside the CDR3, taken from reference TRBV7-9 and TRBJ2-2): DTGVSQNPRHKITKRGQNVTFRCDPISEHNRLYWYRQTLGQGPEFLTYFQNEAQLEKSRLLSDRFSAERPKGSFSTLEIQRTEQGDSAMYLCASSLGSPPGTVGELFFGEGSRLTVL.